This TCR beta chain emerged from a study of shared clonotypes between healthy human individuals. The repertoire was sequenced with immunoSEQ multiplex PCR; TCRdb's copy has only in-frame clones and lacks some. The table shows about 470,000 clones, with roughly 77% occurring only once. This CDR3 contains 14 residues. Germline V lookup: CDR1 SNHLY, CDR2 FYNNEI. V lost 8 bases to trimming and J lost 5 bases, with 16 bases between them. This receptor was obtained from a woman in her 40s in good health. Some clones in this sample may be carry-over from other donors' samples. Sequencing input: PBMCs. V gene TRBV2 combines with J gene TRBJ2-1; D perhaps matches TRBD2 (7 bases). For the CDR3, the DNA is TGTGCCAGCCGGGGGGCTGGGACTCACAATGAGCAGTTCTTC. It translates to CASRGAGTHNEQFF.